This record concerns one T cell receptor beta chain sequence. The antigen is unknown. Trimming pared 4 bases from V and 4 bases from J, leaving 5 bases between. Germline V gene data show CDR1 as SGHRS and CDR2 as YFSETQ. The CDR3 has 11 residues. Running of the v3.0 immunoSEQ assay took place at survey level. The protocol was immunoSEQ multiplex PCR, while the TCRdb copy is restricted to in-frame clones and leaves out a portion. The top ten hold around 5% of the sample, which has 20,000 to 25,000 clones, around 82% seen once. This entry belongs to a study of long-term antiretroviral therapy in people with HIV. Overall study findings and caveats: Clones expanded before ART dominated the repertoire at all time points.

The receptor's source is a middle-aged woman with HIV. The specimen comprised unsorted PBMCs, sampled 0.5 years after starting antiretroviral therapy. The chain has TRBV5-1 and TRBJ2-5; perhaps TRBD2 as D (5 bases). The CDR3 region has the DNA TGCGCCAGCAGCAGCGGAGAGACCCAGTACTTC. Translating it yields CASSSGETQYF.